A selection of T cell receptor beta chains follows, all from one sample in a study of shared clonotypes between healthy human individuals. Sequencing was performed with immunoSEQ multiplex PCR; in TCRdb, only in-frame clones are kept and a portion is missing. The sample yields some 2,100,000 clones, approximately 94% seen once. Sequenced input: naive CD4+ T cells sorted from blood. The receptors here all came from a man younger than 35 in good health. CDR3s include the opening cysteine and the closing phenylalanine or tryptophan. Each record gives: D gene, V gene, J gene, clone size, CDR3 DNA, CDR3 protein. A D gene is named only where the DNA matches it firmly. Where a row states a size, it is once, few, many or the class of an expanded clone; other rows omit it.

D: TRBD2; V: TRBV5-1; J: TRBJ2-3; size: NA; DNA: TGCGCCAGCAGCTTAACCCTAGCGGTCCCTAGCACAGATACGCAGTATTTT; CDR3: CASSLTLAVPSTDTQYF
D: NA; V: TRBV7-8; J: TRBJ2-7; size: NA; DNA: TGTGCCAGCAGCCCTAGCGCGGTGTTCTACGAGCAGTACTTC; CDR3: CASSPSAVFYEQYF
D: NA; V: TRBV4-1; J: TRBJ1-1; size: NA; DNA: TGCGCCAGCAGCCAAGCCGTGGTTGCAAGCAACACTGAAGCTTTCTTT; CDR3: CASSQAVVASNTEAFF
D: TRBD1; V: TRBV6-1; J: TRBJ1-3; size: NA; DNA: TGTGCCAGCAGTCAGGGGGTACCTGGAAACACCATATATTTT; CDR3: CASSQGVPGNTIYF
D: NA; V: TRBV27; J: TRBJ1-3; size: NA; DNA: TGTGCCAGCAGTGCAACAGGGAGCTCTGGAAACACCATATATTTT; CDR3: CASSATGSSGNTIYF
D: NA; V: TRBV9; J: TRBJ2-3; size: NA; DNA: TGTGCCAGCAGCACGTCGCCGCGGGGCACAGATACGCAGTATTTT; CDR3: CASSTSPRGTDTQYF
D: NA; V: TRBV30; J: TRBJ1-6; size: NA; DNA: TGTGCCTGGAGTGTACGCGAGGGAGTTCGGGATTTGTCACCCCTCCACTTT; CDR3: CAWSVREGVRDLSPLHF
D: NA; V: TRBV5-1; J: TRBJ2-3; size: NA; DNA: TGCGCCAGCGCCGACGGAGCGGCGGATACGCAGTATTTT; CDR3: CASADGAADTQYF
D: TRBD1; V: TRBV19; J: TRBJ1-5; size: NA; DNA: TGTGCCAGTAGTGCGACAGGGGGCTATAGCAATCAGCCCCAGCATTTT; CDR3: CASSATGGYSNQPQHF
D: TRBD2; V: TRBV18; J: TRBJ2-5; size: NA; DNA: TGTGCCAGCTCACCGCCTCAGGTACTAGCGGGGCTTCGGAGGACCCAGTACTTC; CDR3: CASSPPQVLAGLRRTQYF
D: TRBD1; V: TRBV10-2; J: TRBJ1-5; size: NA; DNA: TGCGCCAGCAGGGGGACAGGGGGGGGTAGCAATCAGCCCCAGCATTTT; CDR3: CASRGTGGGSNQPQHF
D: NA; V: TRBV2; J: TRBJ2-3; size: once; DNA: TGTGCCAGCAGTGAAGAGGCAGGCCTTCCCTCAGATACGCAGTATTTT; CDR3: CASSEEAGLPSDTQYF
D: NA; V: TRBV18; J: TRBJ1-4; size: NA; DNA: TGTGCCAGCTCACCACCCCCGGGGAAAAATGAAAAACTGTTTTTT; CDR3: CASSPPPGKNEKLFF
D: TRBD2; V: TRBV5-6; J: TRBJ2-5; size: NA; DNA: TGTGCCAGCAGCTCGCGCGACGGACTAGCGGGAGGTCAGACCCAGTACTTC; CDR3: CASSSRDGLAGGQTQYF
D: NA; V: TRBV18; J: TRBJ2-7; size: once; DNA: TGTGCCAGCTCACCGGCAGGCGGGTACGAGCAGTACTTC; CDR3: CASSPAGGYEQYF
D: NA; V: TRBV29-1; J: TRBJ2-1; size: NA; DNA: TGCAGCGTTGTGAGTCATTGGCATGAGCAGTTCTTC; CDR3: CSVVSHWHEQFF
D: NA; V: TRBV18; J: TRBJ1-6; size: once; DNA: TGTGCCAGCTCACCTTCTACCGTCTATAATTCACCCCTCCACTTT; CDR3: CASSPSTVYNSPLHF
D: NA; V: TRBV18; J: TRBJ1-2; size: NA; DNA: TGTGCCAGCTCCTCCTTGGGGAACTATGGCTACACCTTC; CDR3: CASSSLGNYGYTF
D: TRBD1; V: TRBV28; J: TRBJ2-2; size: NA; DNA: TGTGCCAGCAGTTTATCCTTCGGACAGGGGGCTTACGGGGAGCTGTTTTTT; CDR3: CASSLSFGQGAYGELFF
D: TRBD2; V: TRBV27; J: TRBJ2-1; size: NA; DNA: TGTGCCAGCAGTTTATCCAGGCTAGCGGTTAATGAGCAGTTCTTC; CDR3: CASSLSRLAVNEQFF
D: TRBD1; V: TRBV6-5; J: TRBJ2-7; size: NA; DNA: TGTGCCAGCAGTTTGACACGGGACAGCCTCTACGAGCAGTACTTC; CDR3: CASSLTRDSLYEQYF
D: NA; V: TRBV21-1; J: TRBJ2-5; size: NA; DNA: TGTGCCAGCAGCAATGCGGATGGGGGGGGTCCTCAAGAGACCCAGTACTTC; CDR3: CASSNADGGGPQETQYF
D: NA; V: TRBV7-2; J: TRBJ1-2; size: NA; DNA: TGTGCCAGCACCAGGACGGGGTATGGCTACACCTTC; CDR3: CASTRTGYGYTF
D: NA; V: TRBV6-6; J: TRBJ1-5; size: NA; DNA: TGTGCCAGCAGCGACACATTAGGGGATAGCAATCAGCCCCAGCATTTT; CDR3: CASSDTLGDSNQPQHF
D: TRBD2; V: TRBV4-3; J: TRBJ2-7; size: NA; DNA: TGCGCCAGCAGCCAAGATCGCCTAGCGGTCTACGAGCAGTACTTC; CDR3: CASSQDRLAVYEQYF
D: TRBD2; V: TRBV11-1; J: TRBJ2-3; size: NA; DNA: TGTGCCAGCAGCTTAGGCTGGACTAGCGGGGGGTCAGATACGCAGTATTTT; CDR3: CASSLGWTSGGSDTQYF
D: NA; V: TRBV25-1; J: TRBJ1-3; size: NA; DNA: TGTGCCAGCAGTGACTCCCTAGGTGGAAACACCATATATTTT; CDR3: CASSDSLGGNTIYF
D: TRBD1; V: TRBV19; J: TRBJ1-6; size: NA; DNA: TGTGCCAGTATCGGACAGGGGGCTAATTCACCCCTCCACTTT; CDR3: CASIGQGANSPLHF
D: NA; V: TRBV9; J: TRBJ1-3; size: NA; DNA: TGTGCCAGCAGCGTGAGAGGGGATGACTCTGGAAACACCATATATTTT; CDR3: CASSVRGDDSGNTIYF
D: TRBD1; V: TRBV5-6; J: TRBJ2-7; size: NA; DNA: TGTGCCAGCAGCTGGAGGACAGGGAAATCGTACGAGCAGTACTTC; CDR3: CASSWRTGKSYEQYF
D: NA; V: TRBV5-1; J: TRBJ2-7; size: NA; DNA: TGCGCCAGCAGAGGGGAACCAACACTATACGAGCAGTACTTC; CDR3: CASRGEPTLYEQYF
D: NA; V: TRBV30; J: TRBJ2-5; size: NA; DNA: TGTGCCTGGAGTGTGCGACAAGAGACCCAGTACTTC; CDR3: CAWSVRQETQYF
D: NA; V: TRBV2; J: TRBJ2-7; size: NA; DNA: TGTGCCAGCACCGGTCGGAACTCCTACGAGCAGTACTTC; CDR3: CASTGRNSYEQYF
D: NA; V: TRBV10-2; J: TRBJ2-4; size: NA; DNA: TGCGCCAGCAGTACCGGGGACCTCAAAAACATTCAGTACTTC; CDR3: CASSTGDLKNIQYF
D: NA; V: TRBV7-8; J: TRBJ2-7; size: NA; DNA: TGTGCCAGCAGTAAGACAGTCACCTACGAGCAGTACTTC; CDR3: CASSKTVTYEQYF
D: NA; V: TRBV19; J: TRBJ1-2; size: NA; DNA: TGTGCCAGTAGTGTATATCCGGGACGTCGGCTGGGGAACTATGGCTACACCTTC; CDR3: CASSVYPGRRLGNYGYTF
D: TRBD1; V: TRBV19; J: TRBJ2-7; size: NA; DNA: TGTGCCAGTAGTCCTAGGGACAGCTACGAGCAGTACTTC; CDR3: CASSPRDSYEQYF
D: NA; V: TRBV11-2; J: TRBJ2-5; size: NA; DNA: TGTGCCAGCAGCTGGGACGGCAGTGGGACCCAGTACTTC; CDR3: CASSWDGSGTQYF
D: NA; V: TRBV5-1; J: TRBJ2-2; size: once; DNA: TGCGCCAGCAGCTGGGAGGACGGGAACACCGGGGAGCTGTTTTTT; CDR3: CASSWEDGNTGELFF
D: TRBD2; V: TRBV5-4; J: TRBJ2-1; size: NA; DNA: TGTGCCATAGAAGAGCGGGGGAGGAATGAGCAGTTCTTC; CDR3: CAIEERGRNEQFF
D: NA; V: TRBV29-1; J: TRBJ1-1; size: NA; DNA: TGCAGCGTTGAGGAAACGTCCAAGGGGGCTTTCTTT; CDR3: CSVEETSKGAFF
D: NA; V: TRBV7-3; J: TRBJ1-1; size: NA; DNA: TGTGCCAGCAGCTTATACGGGACGAACACTGAAGCTTTCTTT; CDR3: CASSLYGTNTEAFF
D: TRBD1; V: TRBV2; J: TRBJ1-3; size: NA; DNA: TGTGCCAGCAGCTATAACCCGCAGGGGGCTGGAAACACCATATATTTT; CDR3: CASSYNPQGAGNTIYF
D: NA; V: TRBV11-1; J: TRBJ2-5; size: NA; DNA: TGTGCCAGCAGCTTAGGGGGTCGTTGGTACTTC; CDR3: CASSLGGRWYF